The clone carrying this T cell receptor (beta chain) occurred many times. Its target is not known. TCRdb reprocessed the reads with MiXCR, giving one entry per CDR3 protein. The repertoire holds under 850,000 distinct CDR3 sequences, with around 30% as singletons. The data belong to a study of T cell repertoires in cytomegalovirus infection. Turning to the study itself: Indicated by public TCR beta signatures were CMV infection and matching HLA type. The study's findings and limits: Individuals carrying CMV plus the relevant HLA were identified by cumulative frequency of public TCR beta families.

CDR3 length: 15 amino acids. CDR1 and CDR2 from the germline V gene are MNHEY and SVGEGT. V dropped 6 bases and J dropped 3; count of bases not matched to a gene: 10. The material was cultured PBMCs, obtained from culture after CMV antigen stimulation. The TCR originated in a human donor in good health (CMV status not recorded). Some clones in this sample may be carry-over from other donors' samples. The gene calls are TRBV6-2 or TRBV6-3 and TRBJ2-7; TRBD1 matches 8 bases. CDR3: CASSSLRTGIYEQYF. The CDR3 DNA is TGTGCCAGCAGCTCACTAAGGACAGGGATCTACGAGCAGTACTTC.